The rows below give T cell receptor beta chains drawn from one sample of a study of response to subunit inactivated influenza vaccine. TCRdb reanalysed the RT-PCR reads using MiXCR and keeps one entry per CDR3 protein. The table lists roughly 650,000 distinct CDR3 sequences, around 16% of them singletons. This specimen consisted of PBMCs from blood, obtained about 11 days after vaccination. The receptors here all came from a man in his forties or fifties who received an inactivated influenza vaccine. The CDR3 runs from the conserved cysteine through the conserved F or W. Fields, in order: V gene, clone size, D gene, J gene, CDR3 DNA, CDR3 protein. D genes are given only for firm matches. Clone size is not always given. Where it is, it says once, few, many or a class for expanded clones.

V gene: TRBV28; clone size: few; D gene: TRBD1; J gene: TRBJ2-1; CDR3 DNA: TGTGCCAGCAGCAAAGACAGGGGAGGCCTCTATGAGCAGTTCTTC; CDR3 protein: CASSKDRGGLYEQFF
V gene: TRBV20-1; clone size: many; D gene: TRBD2; J gene: TRBJ2-1; CDR3 DNA: TGCAGTGCTATTAGGGCTAGCGGCAGGTTTTACAATGAGCAGTTCTTC; CDR3 protein: CSAIRASGRFYNEQFF
V gene: TRBV10-3; clone size: .; D gene: .; J gene: TRBJ2-3; CDR3 DNA: TGTGCCATCAGTGAAACACTAGTTCTCGAGGATACGCAGTATTTT; CDR3 protein: CAISETLVLEDTQYF
V gene: TRBV27; clone size: .; D gene: .; J gene: TRBJ2-7; CDR3 DNA: TGTGCCAGCAGTTTCAATGACAGGCCAAACTACGAGCAGTACTTC; CDR3 protein: CASSFNDRPNYEQYF
V gene: TRBV10-3; clone size: few; D gene: TRBD2; J gene: TRBJ2-1; CDR3 DNA: TGTGCCATCAGGCGGACTAGTCTGGATGAGCAGTTCTTC; CDR3 protein: CAIRRTSLDEQFF
V gene: TRBV6-1; clone size: .; D gene: .; J gene: TRBJ1-4; CDR3 DNA: TGTGCCAGCAGTGGGTTAAGGAGAGACGAAAAACTGTTTTTT; CDR3 protein: CASSGLRRDEKLFF
V gene: TRBV20-1; clone size: .; D gene: .; J gene: TRBJ2-1; CDR3 DNA: TGCAGTGCTGATACCGGAGCCTACAATGAGCAGTTCTTC; CDR3 protein: CSADTGAYNEQFF
V gene: TRBV7-8; clone size: few; D gene: .; J gene: TRBJ1-5; CDR3 DNA: TGTGCCAGCAGCACGTCCAGGGTGGTCAATCAGCCCCAGCATTTT; CDR3 protein: CASSTSRVVNQPQHF
V gene: TRBV12-3/TRBV12-4; clone size: few; D gene: TRBD1; J gene: TRBJ2-3; CDR3 DNA: TGTGCCAGCAGGAAGGGACAGGGTCGGACAGATACGCAGTATTTT; CDR3 protein: CASRKGQGRTDTQYF
V gene: TRBV18; clone size: .; D gene: TRBD1; J gene: TRBJ2-5; CDR3 DNA: TGTGCCAGCTCACCGCCGTCGGTAACAGGGGGCATGGACCAGTACTTC; CDR3 protein: CASSPPSVTGGMDQYF
V gene: TRBV28; clone size: few; D gene: TRBD1; J gene: TRBJ2-7; CDR3 DNA: TGTGCCAGCAGATCCGGGACAGTCTACGAGCAGTACTTC; CDR3 protein: CASRSGTVYEQYF
V gene: TRBV6-1; clone size: .; D gene: .; J gene: TRBJ2-1; CDR3 DNA: TGTGCCAGCAGGGAGACTCCGTCCTACAATGAGCAGTTCTTC; CDR3 protein: CASRETPSYNEQFF
V gene: TRBV7-9; clone size: .; D gene: .; J gene: TRBJ2-3; CDR3 DNA: TGTGCCAGCAGCCCAAGGACGTGGAGTGAAGATACGCAGTATTTT; CDR3 protein: CASSPRTWSEDTQYF
V gene: TRBV7-9; clone size: few; D gene: .; J gene: TRBJ2-6; CDR3 DNA: TGTGCCAGCTTGCTGAGGGACTCTGGGGCCAACGTCCTGACTTTC; CDR3 protein: CASLLRDSGANVLTF
V gene: TRBV10-3; clone size: many; D gene: .; J gene: TRBJ2-1; CDR3 DNA: TGTGCCATCAGTGAGTCGGTGCGTCCAGGGGCGAGCTCCTACAATGAGCAGTTCTTC; CDR3 protein: CAISESVRPGASSYNEQFF
V gene: TRBV6-2/TRBV6-3; clone size: .; D gene: TRBD1; J gene: TRBJ2-7; CDR3 DNA: TGTGCCAGCAGTTACGGGCCAGGGGGTTCCTACGAGCAGTACTTC; CDR3 protein: CASSYGPGGSYEQYF
V gene: TRBV20-1; clone size: few; D gene: .; J gene: TRBJ1-1; CDR3 DNA: TGCAGTGCTAGTATGAACACTGAAGCTTTCTTT; CDR3 protein: CSASMNTEAFF
V gene: TRBV20-1; clone size: few; D gene: .; J gene: TRBJ2-3; CDR3 DNA: TGCAGTGCTACCCGAGGGGGGGCGACAGATACGCAGTATTTT; CDR3 protein: CSATRGGATDTQYF
V gene: TRBV29-1; clone size: few; D gene: .; J gene: TRBJ2-5; CDR3 DNA: TGCAGCGTTGCCGAAGGGTTGAGAGGAGAGACCCAGTACTTC; CDR3 protein: CSVAEGLRGETQYF
V gene: TRBV20-1; clone size: few; D gene: .; J gene: TRBJ2-1; CDR3 DNA: TGCAGTGCCATTAGCTCCTACAATGAGCAGTTCTTC; CDR3 protein: CSAISSYNEQFF
V gene: TRBV7-6; clone size: .; D gene: .; J gene: TRBJ2-7; CDR3 DNA: TGTGCCAGCAGCTTAGCCCCAACTTCGGAGCAGTACTTC; CDR3 protein: CASSLAPTSEQYF
V gene: TRBV5-1; clone size: few; D gene: TRBD2; J gene: TRBJ2-1; CDR3 DNA: TGCGCCAGCAGCTTGTTGACTAGCGGTAGCAATGAGCAGTTCTTC; CDR3 protein: CASSLLTSGSNEQFF
V gene: TRBV5-1; clone size: .; D gene: .; J gene: TRBJ2-1; CDR3 DNA: TGCGCCAGCAGCAGGCGGGGCCAGGGCAGGGGTAATGAGCAGTTCTTC; CDR3 protein: CASSRRGQGRGNEQFF
V gene: TRBV28; clone size: many; D gene: TRBD1; J gene: TRBJ2-7; CDR3 DNA: TGCGCCAGCAGCTTGCTGGGACAGGGAAGCTACGAGCAGTACTTC; CDR3 protein: CASSLLGQGSYEQYF
V gene: TRBV11-2; clone size: .; D gene: .; J gene: TRBJ2-2; CDR3 DNA: TGTGCCAGCAGCCCAACCAGGTCCGGGGAGCTGTTTTTT; CDR3 protein: CASSPTRSGELFF
V gene: TRBV19; clone size: .; D gene: .; J gene: TRBJ2-1; CDR3 DNA: TGTGCCAGTAGTATCCCGTTCTACAATGAGCAGTTCTTC; CDR3 protein: CASSIPFYNEQFF
V gene: TRBV4-3; clone size: .; D gene: .; J gene: TRBJ1-2; CDR3 DNA: TGCGCCAGCAGCCAAGAGGGGGGGCCCCTGAACTATGGCTACACCTTC; CDR3 protein: CASSQEGGPLNYGYTF
V gene: TRBV12-3/TRBV12-4; clone size: .; D gene: .; J gene: TRBJ2-1; CDR3 DNA: TGTGCCAGCCGAATAGCGCAGGGGCGGAATGAGCAGTTCTTC; CDR3 protein: CASRIAQGRNEQFF